One sample yielded the 22 T cell receptor beta chains listed below, sequenced in a study of blood T cell repertoires in COVID-19. Method: immunoSEQ multiplex PCR; TCRdb's copy keeps in-frame clones and lacks some. The sample includes about 340,000 clones, about nine tenths of them seen just once. The specimen was peripheral blood. These receptors all stem from a woman in her 70s with COVID-19, enrolled during active disease.

This chain uses TRBV28 with TRBJ1-5; TRBD1 aligns across 9 bases. The CDR3 is made up of 15 amino acids. Germline assignment: CDR1 MDHEN and CDR2 SYDVKM. Unmatched junction bases numbered 2, after V lost 2 bases and J lost 3 bases. The CDR3: CASSLNRGPNQPQHF. The CDR3 coding sequence is TGTGCCAGCAGTTTAAACAGGGGGCCCAATCAGCCCCAGCATTTT.

This rearrangement joins TRBV5-1 to TRBJ1-6; perhaps TRBD1 as D (6 bases). Germline CDR1 reads SGHRS; CDR2 reads YFSETQ. V shed 2 bases and J shed 6 bases, with 9 bases lying between them. The CDR3 has 14 amino acids. CDR3 in DNA: TGCGCCAGCAGCTTAGGACAGATTAATTCACCCCTCCACTTT. As protein: CASSLGQINSPLHF.

This clone was detected a few times. The chain links TRBV29-1 to TRBJ2-2; D unclear. The V gene's germline CDR1 is SQVTM and CDR2 ANQGSEA. The V gene lost 7 bases and the J gene lost 3 bases, with 12 bases spanning the gap. This CDR3 spans 13 amino acids. The CDR3 here is CSASLAHTGELFF. The CDR3 bases are TGCAGCGCCTCCTTGGCCCACACCGGGGAGCTGTTTTTT.

This clone was seen a single time. The rearrangement uses TRBV11-2 and TRBJ1-4, with D possibly being TRBD1 (5 bases). The germline gives CDR1 SGHAT, CDR2 FQNNGV. V lost 5 bases and J 4 bases, leaving 11 bases between the germline ends. The CDR3 has 14 residues. The CDR3 coding sequence is TGTGCCAGCAGCACAGTCGGGGGTAATGAAAAACTGTTTTTT. Its translation: CASSTVGGNEKLFF.

Remarks on this clone: The same CDR3 can be traced to other DNA sequences in this sample. The chain carries TRBV29-1 and TRBJ1-2, with D maybe TRBD1 (5 bases). V shed 0 bases and J shed 3 bases, with 11 bases lying between them. CDR1 is SQVTM, CDR2 ANQGSEA, per germline. The CDR3 totals 14 residues. The CDR3 region is CSVEDHDRDYGYTF. CDR3 bases: TGCAGCGTTGAAGATCACGACAGAGACTATGGCTACACCTTC.

The rearrangement links TRBV18 to TRBJ2-7; 7 bases fit TRBD1. The CDR3 runs to 13 residues. The trim removed 3 bases at V and 6 bases at J, leaving 5 bases unmatched. CDR1 and CDR2 (germline): KGHSH, LQKENI. The CDR3 here is CASSPDRISEQYF. The CDR3 coding sequence is TGTGCCAGCTCACCGGACAGGATAAGCGAGCAGTACTTC.

The rearrangement links TRBV30 to TRBJ2-7; maybe TRBD1 (5 bases). Germline V gene lookup returns CDR1 GTSNPN and CDR2 SVGIG (reference sequence). V was clipped by 3 bases and J by 7 bases, with 16 bases between them. The CDR3 totals 13 residues. CDR3 in amino acids: CAWSHGQGREQYF. CDR3 nucleotides: TGTGCCTGGAGCCACGGGCAGGGTCGGGAGCAGTACTTC.

This rearrangement joins TRBV30 to TRBJ1-2, with D perhaps TRBD1 (5 bases). Germline CDR1 is GTSNPN and CDR2 is SVGIG (reference sequence). V was cut by 7 bases and J by 4 bases, with 16 bases left in between. This CDR3 is 13 amino acids long. The CDR3 sequence is CAFRSGGSYGYTF. The CDR3 DNA follows: TGTGCCTTTCGCAGCGGGGGTTCCTATGGCTACACCTTC.

The chain is built from TRBV27 and TRBJ1-2; no clear D gene. Germline-derived CDR1 and CDR2 are MNHEY and SMNVEV (reference sequence). V was trimmed by 5 bases and J by 5 bases, leaving 15 bases between them. This CDR3 contains 14 residues. The CDR3 DNA sequence: TGTGCCAGCAGTCGGGCGGGAAGTGGGTATGGCTACACCTTC. It yields the protein CASSRAGSGYGYTF.

In nucleotides, the CDR3 is TGTGCCAGCGGACTGATCAATCAGCCCCAGCATTTT. Amino acid sequence: CASGLINQPQHF. The chain recombines TRBV5-8 with TRBJ1-5; D call uncertain. Germline values: CDR1 SGHTS, CDR2 YDEGEE. V gave up 7 bases and J gave up 3 bases, with 8 bases separating them. This CDR3 comprises 12 residues.

This chain uses TRBV10-2 with TRBJ2-7, with 7 bases aligning to TRBD1. The germline V gene has CDR1 WSHSY and CDR2 SAAADI. This CDR3 contains 14 residues. Trimming at V came to 4 bases and at J to 2 bases, leaving 5 bases not matched to a gene. The CDR3 protein is CASSGTGLAYEQYF. The CDR3 bases are TGCGCCAGCAGTGGGACAGGTTTGGCCTACGAGCAGTACTTC.

The gene calls are TRBV7-9 and TRBJ2-1; 8 positions agree with TRBD2. This CDR3 has 18 residues. V lost 4 bases, J lost 0 bases, and 11 bases stayed unmatched. Per germline, CDR1 SEHNR and CDR2 FQNEAQ (reference sequence). CDR3 bases: TGTGCCAGCAGCTCACGGACTAGCCTCTCGAGCTCCTACAATGAGCAGTTCTTC. Amino acid sequence: CASSSRTSLSSSYNEQFF. Drawing the rest from reference TRBV7-9 and TRBJ2-1, the complete variable domain is DTGVSQNPRHKITKRGQNVTFRCDPISEHNRLYWYRQTLGQGPEFLTYFQNEAQLEKSRLLSDRFSAERPKGSFSTLEIQRTEQGDSAMYLCASSSRTSLSSSYNEQFFGPGTRLTVL.

J is TRBJ1-2 and V is TRBV24-1, with TRBD1 as a possible D gene (5 bases). Germline V CDR1 and CDR2: KGHDR, SFDVKD. Trimming took 6 bases from V and 2 from J, leaving 9 bases between them. The CDR3 is 13 residues long. Here the CDR3 DNA reads TGTGCCACCAGTAGAGACAGAAACTATGGCTACACCTTC. Translated: CATSRDRNYGYTF.

The chain couples TRBV27 to TRBJ1-5; D gene ambiguous. Trimming removed 8 bases at V and 2 bases at J, with 13 bases between. The germline gives CDR1 MNHEY, CDR2 SMNVEV (reference sequence). CDR3 length equals 14 residues. The CDR3 spells CASGPLAGNQPQHF. CDR3 in DNA: TGTGCCAGCGGCCCCCTGGCCGGCAATCAGCCCCAGCATTTT.

The rearrangement links TRBV13 to TRBJ1-1; the D gene is possibly TRBD1 (6 bases). The V end was cut by 2 bases, the J end by 1 base, with 11 bases between. CDR1 PRHDT and CDR2 FYEKMQ come from the germline V gene (reference sequence). The CDR3 is 15 residues long. The CDR3 region has the DNA TGTGCCAGCAGCTTAACAGGGCGAGGGAACACTGAAGCTTTCTTT. This sequence encodes CASSLTGRGNTEAFF.

V usage is TRBV6-1 and J usage is TRBJ2-5; TRBD2 matches 15 bases. The CDR3 contains 17 residues. J was trimmed by 5 bases and V by 4 bases; bases with no gene match: 8. Germline assignment: CDR1 MNHNS and CDR2 SASEGT. CDR3 coding DNA: TGTGCCAGCAGTGCCGGACTAGCGGGGGGGCCGGGGGAGACCCAGTACTTC. Amino acids: CASSAGLAGGPGETQYF.

The chain links TRBV2 to TRBJ1-2; 8 bases align to TRBD1. The CDR3 has 14 residues. V shed 4 bases and J 6 bases; nucleotides not matched to a gene: 7. Germline V CDR1 and CDR2: SNHLY, FYNNEI. The CDR3 DNA is TGTGCCAGCAGTGGAATTCAGACAGGGGATGGCTACACCTTC. It encodes CASSGIQTGDGYTF.

The DNA for the CDR3 is TGTGCCAGCAGTAGACAGGGCGATGGCTACACCTTC. It encodes CASSRQGDGYTF. This chain connects TRBV2 to TRBJ1-2; TRBD1 matches at 7 bases. The CDR3 has 12 residues. The germline gives CDR1 SNHLY, CDR2 FYNNEI. With V trimmed by 5 bases and J by 6 bases, 3 bases remained unmatched.

The gene calls are TRBV5-1 and TRBJ2-3; 7 bases map to TRBD1. Unmatched junction bases numbered 9, after V lost 4 bases and J lost 1 base. The CDR3 has 16 residues. Germline CDR1 SGHRS, CDR2 YFSETQ. In DNA, the CDR3 is TGCGCCAGCAGCGGGCGTACGGGACAGCGCACAGATACGCAGTATTTT. It codes for CASSGRTGQRTDTQYF.

V gene TRBV19 combines with J gene TRBJ2-5, with 12 bases that match TRBD2. The V gene end was trimmed by 5 bases and the J gene end by 5 bases; junction bases not matched to a gene: 9. This CDR3 is 16 amino acids long. CDR1 is LNHDA, CDR2 SQIVND, per germline (reference sequence). CDR3 in amino acids: CASSLYGTSGLETQYF. The CDR3 DNA follows: TGTGCCAGTAGTCTATACGGGACTAGCGGGTTGGAGACCCAGTACTTC.

J is TRBJ2-4 and V is TRBV19; D possibly corresponds to TRBD2 (7 bases). The V gene lost 3 bases and the J gene lost 6 bases, with 12 bases spanning the gap. The CDR3 is 14 amino acids. Germline values: CDR1 LNHDA, CDR2 SQIVND (reference sequence). The CDR3 protein is CASSIGGPGNIQYF. The CDR3 coding sequence is TGTGCCAGTAGTATCGGGGGGCCGGGAAACATTCAGTACTTC.

The chain's CDR3 is CASSRDKNSPSTNEKLFF. The CDR3 coding sequence is TGCGCCAGCAGCCGAGACAAAAACAGCCCCTCAACTAATGAAAAACTGTTTTTT. The rearrangement uses TRBV4-1 and TRBJ1-4; no firm D call. Trimming removed 4 bases from V and 0 bases from J, with 18 bases in between. Germline loops: CDR1 MGHRA, CDR2 YSYEKL. The CDR3 length is 18 residues.